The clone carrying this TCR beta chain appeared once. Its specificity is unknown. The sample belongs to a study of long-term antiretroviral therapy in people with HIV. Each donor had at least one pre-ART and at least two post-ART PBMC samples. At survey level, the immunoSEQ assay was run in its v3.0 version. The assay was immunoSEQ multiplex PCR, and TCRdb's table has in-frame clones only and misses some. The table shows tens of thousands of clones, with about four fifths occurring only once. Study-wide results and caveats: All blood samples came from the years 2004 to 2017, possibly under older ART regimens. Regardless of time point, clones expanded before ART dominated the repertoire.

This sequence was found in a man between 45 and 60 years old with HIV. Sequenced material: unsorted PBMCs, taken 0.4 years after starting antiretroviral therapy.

In nucleotides, the CDR3 is TGTGCCAGCAGCCTGGAGGGGGTCGTGTACAATGAGCAGTTCTTC. Its protein product is CASSLEGVVYNEQFF. This chain joins TRBV5-6 and TRBJ2-1; D is perhaps TRBD1 or TRBD2 (6 bases each). Germline lookup yields CDR1 SGHDT and CDR2 YYEEEE. Trimming removed 4 bases from V and 4 bases from J, with 15 bases in between. This CDR3 comprises 15 residues.